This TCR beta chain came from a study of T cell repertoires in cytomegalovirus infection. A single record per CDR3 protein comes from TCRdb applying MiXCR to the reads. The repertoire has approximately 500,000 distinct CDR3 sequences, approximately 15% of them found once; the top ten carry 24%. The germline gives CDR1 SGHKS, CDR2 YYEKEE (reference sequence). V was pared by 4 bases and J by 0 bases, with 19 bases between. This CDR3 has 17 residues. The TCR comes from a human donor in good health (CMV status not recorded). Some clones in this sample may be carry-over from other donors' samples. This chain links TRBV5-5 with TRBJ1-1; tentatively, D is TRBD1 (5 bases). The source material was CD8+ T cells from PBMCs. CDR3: CASSPGTDGGMNTEAFF. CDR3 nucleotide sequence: TGTGCCAGCAGCCCGGGGACGGACGGGGGGATGAACACTGAAGCTTTCTTT. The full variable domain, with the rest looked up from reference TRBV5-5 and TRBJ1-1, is DAGVTQSPTHLIKTRGQQVTLRCSPISGHKSVSWYQQVLGQGPQFIFQYYEKEERGRGNFPDRFSARQFPNYSSELNVNALLLGDSALYLCASSPGTDGGMNTEAFFGQGTRLTVV.